This T cell receptor (beta chain) is from a study of T-cell memory formation after mild COVID-19. TCRdb called the 5' RACE reads again in MiXCR, with one record for every CDR3 protein. The data show around 390,000 distinct CDR3 sequences, about a sixth seen once. Germline CDR1 reads DFQATT; CDR2 reads SNEGSKA (reference sequence). There are 15 residues in the CDR3. With V trimmed by 4 bases and J by 4 bases, 5 bases remained unmatched. This clonotype was obtained from a man between 18 and 29 years old who had mild COVID-19 (a few samples of this study predate the infection). Cell type and time point are not known. The sequencing sample was made of PBMCs or a T cell subset sorted from them (not recorded which). The J gene is TRBJ2-1, the V gene TRBV20-1; 12 bases are shared with TRBD2. In DNA, the CDR3 is TGCAGTGCTACACTACTAGCGGGGGGATACAATGAGCAGTTCTTC. Its translation is CSATLLAGGYNEQFF.